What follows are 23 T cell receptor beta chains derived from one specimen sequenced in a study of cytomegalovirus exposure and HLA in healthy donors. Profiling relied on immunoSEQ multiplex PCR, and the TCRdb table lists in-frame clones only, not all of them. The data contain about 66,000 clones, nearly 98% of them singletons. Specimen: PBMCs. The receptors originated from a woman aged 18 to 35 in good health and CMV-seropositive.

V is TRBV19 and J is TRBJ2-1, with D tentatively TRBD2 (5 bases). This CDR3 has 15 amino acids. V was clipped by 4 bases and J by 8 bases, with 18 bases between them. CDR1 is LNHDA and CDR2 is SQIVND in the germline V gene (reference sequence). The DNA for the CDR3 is TGTGCCAGTAGTAACCCAGCTCTTACTAGTTATGAGCAGTTCTTC. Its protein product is CASSNPALTSYEQFF.

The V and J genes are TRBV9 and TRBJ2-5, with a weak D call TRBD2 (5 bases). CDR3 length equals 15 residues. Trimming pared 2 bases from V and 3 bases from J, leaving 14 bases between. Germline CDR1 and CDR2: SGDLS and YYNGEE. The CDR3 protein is CASSVGRVREETQYF. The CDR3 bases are TGTGCCAGCAGCGTCGGGCGGGTGAGGGAAGAGACCCAGTACTTC.

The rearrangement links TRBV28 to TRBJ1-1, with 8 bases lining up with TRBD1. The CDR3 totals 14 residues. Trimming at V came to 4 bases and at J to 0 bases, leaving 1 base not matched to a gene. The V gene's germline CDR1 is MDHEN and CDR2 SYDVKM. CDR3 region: CASSWTGMNTEAFF. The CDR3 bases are TGTGCCAGCAGTTGGACAGGGATGAACACTGAAGCTTTCTTT.

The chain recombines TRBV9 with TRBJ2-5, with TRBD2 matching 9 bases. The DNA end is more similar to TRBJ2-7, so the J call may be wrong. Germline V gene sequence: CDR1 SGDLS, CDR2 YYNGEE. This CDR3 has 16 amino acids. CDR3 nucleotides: TGTGCCAGCAGCGTAGGAGTTAGCGGGGGATCCTACGAGCAGTACTTC. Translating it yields CASSVGVSGGSYEQYF.

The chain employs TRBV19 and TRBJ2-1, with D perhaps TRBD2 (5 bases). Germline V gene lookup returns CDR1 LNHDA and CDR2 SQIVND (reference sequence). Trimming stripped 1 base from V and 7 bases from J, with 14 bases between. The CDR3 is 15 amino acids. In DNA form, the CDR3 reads TGTGCCAGTAGTATAGGGGCGAGGGTACCTAATGAGCAGTTCTTC. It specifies CASSIGARVPNEQFF. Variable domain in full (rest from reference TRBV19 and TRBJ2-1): DGGITQSPKYLFRKEGQNVTLSCEQNLNHDAMYWYRQDPGQGLRLIYYSQIVNDFQKGDIAEGYSVSREKKESFPLTVTSAQKNPTAFYLCASSIGARVPNEQFFGPGTRLTVL.

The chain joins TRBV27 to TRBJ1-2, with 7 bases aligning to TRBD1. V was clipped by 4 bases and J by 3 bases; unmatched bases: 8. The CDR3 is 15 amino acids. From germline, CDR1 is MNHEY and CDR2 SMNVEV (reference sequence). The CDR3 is CASSSLWTGYYGYTF. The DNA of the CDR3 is TGTGCCAGCAGTTCTTTATGGACAGGCTACTATGGCTACACCTTC.

CDR3: CASSETSGVRNQPQHF. The DNA of the CDR3 is TGTGCCAGCAGTGAAACCAGCGGGGTTCGCAATCAGCCCCAGCATTTT. V gene TRBV6-1 combines with J gene TRBJ1-5; D not resolved. CDR1 is MNHNS and CDR2 is SASEGT in the germline V gene. The CDR3 covers 16 residues. V lost 2 bases and J 2 bases, leaving 13 bases between the germline ends.

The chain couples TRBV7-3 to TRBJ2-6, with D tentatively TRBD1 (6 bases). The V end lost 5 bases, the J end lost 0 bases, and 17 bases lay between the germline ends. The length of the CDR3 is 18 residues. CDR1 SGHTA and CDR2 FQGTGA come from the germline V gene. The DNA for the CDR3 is TGTGCCAGCAGCAGCGTCGGGGACACCCTCTCTGGGGCCAACGTCCTGACTTTC. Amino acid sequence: CASSSVGDTLSGANVLTF.

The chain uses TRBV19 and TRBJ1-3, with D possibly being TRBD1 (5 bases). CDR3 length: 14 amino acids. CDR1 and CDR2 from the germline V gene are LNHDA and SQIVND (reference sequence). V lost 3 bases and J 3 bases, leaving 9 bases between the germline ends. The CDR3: CASSIYTGGNTIYF. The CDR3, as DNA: TGTGCCAGTAGTATTTACACAGGTGGAAACACCATATATTTT.

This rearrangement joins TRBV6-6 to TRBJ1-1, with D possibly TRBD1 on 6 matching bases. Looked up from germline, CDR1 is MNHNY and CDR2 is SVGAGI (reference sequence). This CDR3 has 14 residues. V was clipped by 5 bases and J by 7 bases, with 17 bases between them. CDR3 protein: CASSPTRTEHEAFF. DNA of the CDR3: TGTGCCAGCAGTCCGACTCGGACAGAACATGAAGCTTTCTTT.

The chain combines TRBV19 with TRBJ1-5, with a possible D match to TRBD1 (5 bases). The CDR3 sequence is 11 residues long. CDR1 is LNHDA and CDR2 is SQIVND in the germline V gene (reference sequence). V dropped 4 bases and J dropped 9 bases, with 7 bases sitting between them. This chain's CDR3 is CASSRGGPQHF. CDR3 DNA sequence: TGTGCCAGTAGTAGGGGCGGGCCCCAGCATTTT.

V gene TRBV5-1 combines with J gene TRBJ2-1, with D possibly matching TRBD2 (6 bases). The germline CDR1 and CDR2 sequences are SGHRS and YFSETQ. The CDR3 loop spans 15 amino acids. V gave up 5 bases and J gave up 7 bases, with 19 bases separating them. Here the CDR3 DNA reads TGCGCCAGCAGTTCGCCGGGGGAGGTTTGGAATGAGCAGTTCTTC. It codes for CASSSPGEVWNEQFF. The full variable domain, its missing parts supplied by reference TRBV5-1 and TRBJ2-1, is KAGVTQTPRYLIKTRGQQVTLSCSPISGHRSVSWYQQTPGQGLQFLFEYFSETQRNKGNFPGRFSGRQFSNSRSEMNVSTLELGDSALYLCASSSPGEVWNEQFFGPGTRLTVL.

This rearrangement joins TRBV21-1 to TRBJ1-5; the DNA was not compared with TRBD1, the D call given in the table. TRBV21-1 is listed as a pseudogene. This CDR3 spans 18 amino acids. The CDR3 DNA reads TGTGCCAGCAGCAAAGCACCGGGACAGGGGTCCTCCAATCAGCCCCAGCATTTT. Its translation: CASSKAPGQGSSNQPQHF.

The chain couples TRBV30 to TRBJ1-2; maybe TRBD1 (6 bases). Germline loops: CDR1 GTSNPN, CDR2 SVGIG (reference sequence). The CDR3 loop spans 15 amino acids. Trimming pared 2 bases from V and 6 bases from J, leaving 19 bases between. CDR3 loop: CAWSSGTLQADGYTF. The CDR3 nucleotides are TGTGCCTGGAGTTCGGGGACACTCCAGGCGGATGGCTACACCTTC.

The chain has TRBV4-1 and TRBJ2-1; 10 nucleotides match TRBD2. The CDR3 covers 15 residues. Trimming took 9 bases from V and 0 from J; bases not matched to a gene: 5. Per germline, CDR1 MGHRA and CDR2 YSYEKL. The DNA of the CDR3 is TGCGCCAGTAACCCTAGCGGGAGCTCCTACAATGAGCAGTTCTTC. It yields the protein CASNPSGSSYNEQFF.

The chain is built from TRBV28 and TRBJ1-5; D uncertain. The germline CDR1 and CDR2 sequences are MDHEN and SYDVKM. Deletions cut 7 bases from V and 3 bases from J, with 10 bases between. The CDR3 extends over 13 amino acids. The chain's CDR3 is CASKEGNNQPQHF. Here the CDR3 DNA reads TGTGCCAGCAAGGAGGGAAACAATCAGCCCCAGCATTTT.

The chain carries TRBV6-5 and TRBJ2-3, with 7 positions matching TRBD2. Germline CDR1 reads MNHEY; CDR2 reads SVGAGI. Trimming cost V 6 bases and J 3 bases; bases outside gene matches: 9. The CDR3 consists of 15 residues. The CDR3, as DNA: TGTGCCAGCAGAGAGCGGGGAGGAGGGACAGATACGCAGTATTTT. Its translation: CASRERGGGTDTQYF.

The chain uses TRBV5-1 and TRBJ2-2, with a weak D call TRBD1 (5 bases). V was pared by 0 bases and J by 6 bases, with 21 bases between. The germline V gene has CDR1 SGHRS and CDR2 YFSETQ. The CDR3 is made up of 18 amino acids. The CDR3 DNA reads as TGCGCCAGCAGCTTGGCGCAGGGATCCAGTATTGGTGCCGGGGAGCTGTTTTTT. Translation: CASSLAQGSSIGAGELFF.

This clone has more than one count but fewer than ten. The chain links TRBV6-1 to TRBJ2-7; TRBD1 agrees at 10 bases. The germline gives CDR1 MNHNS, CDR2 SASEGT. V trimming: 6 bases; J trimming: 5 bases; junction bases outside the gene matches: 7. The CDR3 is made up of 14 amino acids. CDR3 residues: CASRGTGEVDEQYF. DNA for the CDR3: TGTGCCAGCAGGGGGACAGGGGAGGTCGACGAGCAGTACTTC.

The DNA of the CDR3 is TGTGCCAGTAGTATAGATCGGGGGTCTAATCAAGGTGAGCAGTTCTTC. Its translation is CASSIDRGSNQGEQFF. The J gene is TRBJ2-1, the V gene TRBV19; possible D gene TRBD2, 6 bases. This CDR3 spans 16 amino acids. Germline V gene sequence: CDR1 LNHDA, CDR2 SQIVND (reference sequence). V lost 0 bases, J lost 9 bases, and 18 bases lay in between. The full variable domain, in which reference TRBV19 and TRBJ2-1 provide the parts outside the CDR3, is DGGITQSPKYLFRKEGQNVTLSCEQNLNHDAMYWYRQDPGQGLRLIYYSQIVNDFQKGDIAEGYSVSREKKESFPLTVTSAQKNPTAFYLCASSIDRGSNQGEQFFGPGTRLTVL.

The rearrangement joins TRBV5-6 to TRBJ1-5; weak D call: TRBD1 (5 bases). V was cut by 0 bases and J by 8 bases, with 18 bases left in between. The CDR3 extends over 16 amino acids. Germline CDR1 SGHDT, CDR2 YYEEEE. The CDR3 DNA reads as TGTGCCAGCAGCTTGGCCGGTAGACAGCCGGCGGAGCCCCAGCATTTT. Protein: CASSLAGRQPAEPQHF.

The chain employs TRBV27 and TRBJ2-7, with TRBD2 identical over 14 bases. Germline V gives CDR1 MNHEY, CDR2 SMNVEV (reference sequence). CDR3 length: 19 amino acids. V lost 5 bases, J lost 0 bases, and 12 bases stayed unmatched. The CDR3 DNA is TGTGCCAGCAGTCTCTTAGGACTAGCGGGAGGCCAGAGCTCCTACGAGCAGTACTTC. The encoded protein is CASSLLGLAGGQSSYEQYF.

The CDR3 loop is CASSAPKGVEVTEAFF. CDR3 sequence (DNA): TGTGCCAGCAGCGCGCCAAAAGGGGTAGAGGTCACTGAAGCTTTCTTT. The chain combines TRBV7-8 with TRBJ1-1, with a tentative D call TRBD1 (5 bases). The V and J ends lost 5 bases and 4 bases respectively, with 20 bases between them. This CDR3 has 16 residues. Germline CDR1 is SGHVS and CDR2 is FQNEAQ.